This T cell receptor (beta chain) was sequenced during a study of blood T cell repertoires in COVID-19. Study context: Donors in the United States, Italy and Spain gave samples during acute or convalescent COVID-19. The analysed material was cDNA or gDNA that came from T cells, B-cell-depleted T cells, or PBMCs.

As originally analysed: Scientists estimated how many nucleated cells there were by amplifying reference gene primers. The assay was immunoSEQ multiplex PCR, and TCRdb's table has in-frame clones only and misses some. V, J and clone size derive from that table, while D and trimming were established from the DNA sequence. Seen here are about 480,000 clones, around nine tenths observed once, and the top ten hold 4.3%. A remark on this clone: At one boundary the junction diverges from the germline segment, which might be a read error.

This CDR3 region has 14 residues. CDR1 SGHDT and CDR2 YYEEEE come from the germline V gene. The TCR was taken from a woman aged 25 to 39 with acute or convalescent COVID-19. What was sequenced was peripheral blood. V and J are TRBV5-6 and TRBJ2-7, with TRBD2 as a possible D gene (5 bases). The CDR3 sequence: CASNLATGWYEQYF. DNA of the CDR3: TGTGCCAGCAACTTGGCTACGGGGTGGTACGAGCAGTACTTC.